The 26 T cell receptor beta chains presented below share a single source sample, sequenced in a study of T cell responses to AZD1222 COVID-19 vaccine. Produced via immunoSEQ multiplex PCR; TCRdb's table is partial and in-frame only. The table records about 130,000 clones, roughly 90% of them present only once. Sample: peripheral blood, taken on day 0 of AZD1222 vaccination. These receptors all come from an adult in good health.

The CDR3 loop reads CASSSHRGVLSYEQYF. DNA for the CDR3: TGTGCCAGCAGCTCGCACAGGGGGGTTCTATCCTACGAGCAGTACTTC. The chain is built from TRBV7-2 and TRBJ2-7; 8 bases fit TRBD1. The V gene's germline CDR1 is SGHTA and CDR2 FQGNSA. The CDR3 has 16 amino acids. Unmatched junction bases numbered 9, after V lost 4 bases and J lost 1 base.

The chain has TRBV15 and TRBJ2-2; the D is unclear. This CDR3 is 12 amino acids long. Between the trimmed V and J ends, which lost 2 bases and 7 bases, there was a span of 5 bases. Per germline, CDR1 LNHNV and CDR2 YYDKDF (reference sequence). The CDR3 loop is CATSRSYGELFF. The CDR3 DNA sequence: TGTGCCACCAGCAGATCTTACGGGGAGCTGTTTTTT.

CDR3 sequence: CASKSSGNTIYF. CDR3 in DNA: TGCGCCAGCAAAAGCTCTGGAAACACCATATATTTT. The V and J genes are TRBV10-1 and TRBJ1-3; D remains ambiguous. The CDR3 consists of 12 residues. Trimming cost V 7 bases and J 0 bases, with 4 bases left between them. Germline CDR1 is WNHNN and CDR2 is SYGVQD (reference sequence).

V gene TRBV7-9 combines with J gene TRBJ1-2; possibly TRBD1 for D (6 bases). Between the trimmed V and J ends, which lost 6 bases and 2 bases, there was a span of 13 bases. Germline assignment: CDR1 SEHNR and CDR2 FQNEAQ (reference sequence). The CDR3 length is 14 residues. CDR3 DNA sequence: TGTGCCAGCAGTACCCTCGGACAGAACTATGGCTACACCTTC. This translates into CASSTLGQNYGYTF.

V gene TRBV6-2 or TRBV6-3 combines with J gene TRBJ2-7; TRBD1 agrees at 8 bases. V lost 2 bases to trimming and J lost 3 bases; unmatched junction nucleotides: 6. The germline CDR1 and CDR2 sequences are MNHEY and SVGEGT. The CDR3 has 15 amino acids. The CDR3 DNA is TGTGCCAGCAGTTACCTTGGACAGGGTTACTACGAGCAGTACTTC. As protein: CASSYLGQGYYEQYF.

The chain carries TRBV27 and TRBJ1-1; a weak D match, TRBD1 (5 bases). The germline V gene encodes CDR1 MNHEY and CDR2 SMNVEV (reference sequence). V was pared by 3 bases and J by 2 bases, with 7 bases between. The CDR3 runs 13 residues. DNA for the CDR3: TGTGCCAGCAGTTTGGGGCTTAACACTGAAGCTTTCTTT. It specifies CASSLGLNTEAFF.

The chain recombines TRBV12-3 or TRBV12-4 with TRBJ1-2; D not certain. The CDR3 has 12 amino acids. V was clipped by 1 base and J by 4 bases, with 4 bases between them. DNA of the CDR3: TGTGCCAGCAGTTTAGTGGGCTATGGCTACACCTTC. Its protein is CASSLVGYGYTF.

The chain links TRBV6-5 to TRBJ2-7; TRBD1 matches at 7 bases. This CDR3 comprises 14 residues. Germline V CDR1 and CDR2: MNHEY, SVGAGI. The V segment lost 5 bases and the J segment 6 bases; nucleotides outside the gene matches: 10. The chain's CDR3 is CASSPGQVGVEQYF. For the CDR3, the DNA is TGTGCCAGCAGTCCTGGACAGGTTGGGGTCGAGCAGTACTTC.

This clone has just one count. The chain employs TRBV2 and TRBJ2-5; TRBD2 is a possible D gene (6 bases). The CDR3 loop spans 13 amino acids. Trimming stripped 3 bases from V and 5 bases from J, with 10 bases between. Germline V lookup: CDR1 SNHLY, CDR2 FYNNEI. DNA for the CDR3: TGTGCCAGCAGTGATTCGGGGGTTGAGACCCAGTACTTC. This sequence encodes CASSDSGVETQYF. Combining the CDR3 with reference TRBV2 and TRBJ2-5 gives the whole variable domain EPEVTQTPSHQVTQMGQEVILRCVPISNHLYFYWYRQILGQKVEFLVSFYNNEISEKSEIFDDQFSVERPDGSNFTLKIRSTKLEDSAMYFCASSDSGVETQYFGPGTRLLVL.

This sequence joins TRBV4-2 and TRBJ1-5, with D uncertain. The CDR3 loop spans 16 amino acids. Germline-derived CDR1 and CDR2 are LGHNA and YNFKEQ. V lost 0 bases and J lost 2, with 11 bases in between. In nucleotides, the CDR3 is TGTGCCAGCAGCCAAGATGGAACTCGAGGCAATCAGCCCCAGCATTTT. Its protein is CASSQDGTRGNQPQHF.

This clone was detected only once. The genes are TRBV14 and TRBJ1-2; D possibly corresponds to TRBD1 (5 bases). The germline V gene has CDR1 SGHDN and CDR2 FVKESK. The CDR3 covers 13 residues. Trimming pared 1 base from V and 6 bases from J, leaving 9 bases between. DNA of the CDR3: TGTGCCAGCAGCCAAGCAGGGTGGGATGGCTACACCTTC. Encoded protein: CASSQAGWDGYTF.

The chain employs TRBV11-2 and TRBJ1-1; no reliable D call. The length of the CDR3 is 13 residues. Germline-derived CDR1 and CDR2 are SGHAT and FQNNGV. Between the trimmed V and J ends, which lost 0 bases and 7 bases, there was a span of 9 bases. The CDR3 region is CASSLDVKGEAFF. In DNA form, the CDR3 reads TGTGCCAGCAGCTTAGACGTGAAGGGTGAAGCTTTCTTT.

This clone was seen more than once but under ten times. This chain's CDR3 is CASSRQGETEAFF. As DNA, the CDR3 is TGTGCCAGCAGTCGACAGGGGGAGACTGAAGCTTTCTTT. The rearrangement links TRBV6-6 to TRBJ1-1; 9 nucleotides align to TRBD1. In germline, CDR1 is MNHNY, CDR2 SVGAGI (reference sequence). J lost 5 bases, V lost 5 bases, and 3 bases had no gene match. This CDR3 spans 13 amino acids.

The rearrangement links TRBV5-1 to TRBJ1-5; maybe TRBD1 (6 bases). The length of the CDR3 is 19 residues. Germline V gene lookup returns CDR1 SGHRS and CDR2 YFSETQ. Trimming took off 0 bases at V and 7 bases at J, with 26 bases between the two ends. CDR3 amino acids: CASSLVWFGTQKREQPQHF. CDR3 DNA sequence: TGCGCCAGCAGCTTGGTGTGGTTTGGGACACAAAAACGAGAGCAGCCCCAGCATTTT.

The chain recombines TRBV30 with TRBJ1-4; tentatively, D is TRBD1 (6 bases). The V gene's germline CDR1 is GTSNPN and CDR2 SVGIG (reference sequence). The V end lost 3 bases, the J end lost 11 bases, and 16 bases lay between the germline ends. The CDR3 runs to 13 residues. The CDR3 reads CAWRLGQGWKLFF. CDR3 DNA sequence: TGTGCCTGGAGATTGGGGCAGGGGTGGAAACTGTTTTTT.

Only a few counts were recorded for this clone. The gene calls are TRBV9 and TRBJ2-3; D not resolved. CDR3 length equals 12 residues. Deletions cut 3 bases from V and 3 bases from J, with 5 bases between. Germline V gene lookup returns CDR1 SGDLS and CDR2 YYNGEE. In nucleotides, the CDR3 is TGTGCCAGCAGCGGAGTGACAGATACGCAGTATTTT. This gives the protein CASSGVTDTQYF.

The genes are TRBV19 and TRBJ1-4; D might be TRBD1 (5 bases). CDR1 is LNHDA and CDR2 is SQIVND in the germline V gene (reference sequence). This CDR3 has 16 amino acids. V lost 6 bases and J 0 bases, leaving 14 bases between the germline ends. The CDR3 is CASSTRWGSTNEKLFF. In nucleotides, the CDR3 is TGTGCCAGTAGCACCCGTTGGGGCTCAACTAATGAAAAACTGTTTTTT. The full variable domain, completed using reference TRBV19 and TRBJ1-4, is DGGITQSPKYLFRKEGQNVTLSCEQNLNHDAMYWYRQDPGQGLRLIYYSQIVNDFQKGDIAEGYSVSREKKESFPLTVTSAQKNPTAFYLCASSTRWGSTNEKLFFGSGTQLSVL.

This clone has a count of ten or more. V usage is TRBV29-1 and J usage is TRBJ1-1, with D uncertain. The germline V and J ends were trimmed by 5 bases and 2 bases, with 3 bases remaining between them. Looked up from germline, CDR1 is SQVTM and CDR2 is ANQGSEA. There are 10 residues in the CDR3. In DNA form, the CDR3 reads TGCAGCGTTACAAACACTGAAGCTTTCTTT. This sequence encodes CSVTNTEAFF.

This clone has a handful of counts. The rearrangement links TRBV3-1 (or the pseudogene TRBV3-2) to TRBJ1-6, with 8 bases aligning to TRBD1. The CDR3 loop spans 16 amino acids. In germline, CDR1 is LGHDT, CDR2 YNNKEL (reference sequence). J was trimmed by 9 bases and V by 0 bases; bases with no gene match: 7. The CDR3 region has the DNA TGTGCCAGCAGCCAAGATGGGGTCAGGGGGCGTTCACCCCTCCACTTT. Protein sequence: CASSQDGVRGRSPLHF.

The genes are TRBV7-9 and TRBJ1-2, with D possibly matching TRBD1 (6 bases). Deletions cut 2 bases from V and 3 bases from J, with 13 bases between. The CDR3 extends over 15 amino acids. Germline CDR1 and CDR2: SEHNR and FQNEAQ (reference sequence). Written as DNA, the CDR3 is TGTGCCAGCAGCTTATCAGGGGACAACGACTATGGCTACACCTTC. Residues: CASSLSGDNDYGYTF.

This CDR3 is CASSLGSNQPQHF. The CDR3 nucleotides read TGTGCCAGCAGTTTAGGTAGCAATCAGCCCCAGCATTTT. The chain employs TRBV27 and TRBJ1-5; D not resolved. Germline CDR1 is MNHEY and CDR2 is SMNVEV (reference sequence). The CDR3 spans 13 residues. Trimming pared 2 bases from V and 0 bases from J, leaving 2 bases between.

The V call is TRBV19, the J call TRBJ1-1, with 7 bases that match TRBD1. The CDR3 runs to 12 residues. The V gene end was trimmed by 6 bases and the J gene end by 12 bases; junction bases not matched to a gene: 10. Germline CDR1 is LNHDA and CDR2 is SQIVND (reference sequence). Written as DNA, the CDR3 is TGTGCCAGTAGAGATGCGACAGGGCGGACTTTCTTT. This gives the protein CASRDATGRTFF. Variable domain in full (rest from reference TRBV19 and TRBJ1-1): DGGITQSPKYLFRKEGQNVTLSCEQNLNHDAMYWYRQDPGQGLRLIYYSQIVNDFQKGDIAEGYSVSREKKESFPLTVTSAQKNPTAFYLCASRDATGRTFFGQGTRLTVV.

The rearrangement links TRBV6-1 to TRBJ2-1; D not resolved. Germline V gives CDR1 MNHNS, CDR2 SASEGT. The length of the CDR3 is 11 residues. Trimming left V 2 bases short and J 12 bases short, with 8 bases between. CDR3 in DNA: TGTGCCAGCAGTGAATTCAAGGCGCAGTTCTTC. This codes for CASSEFKAQFF.

The table lists this clone with a count of one. The chain joins TRBV19 to TRBJ2-7, with 12 bases aligning to TRBD1. The CDR3 contains 16 residues. Per the germline V gene, CDR1 is LNHDA and CDR2 is SQIVND (reference sequence). Trimming took 5 bases from V and 4 from J; bases not matched to a gene: 9. This chain's CDR3 is CASSPKAGQGAYEQYF. In DNA, the CDR3 is TGTGCCAGTAGTCCGAAAGCGGGACAGGGGGCATACGAGCAGTACTTC.

This clone was seen only once. The chain combines TRBV7-9 with TRBJ1-1; 7 bases align to TRBD1. The CDR3 sequence is 14 residues long. V trimming: 7 bases; J trimming: 2 bases; junction bases outside the gene matches: 7. The germline CDR1 and CDR2 sequences are SEHNR and FQNEAQ (reference sequence). The CDR3 region is CASTQGQYNTEAFF. The CDR3 nucleotides read TGTGCCAGCACCCAGGGACAGTATAACACTGAAGCTTTCTTT. The whole variable domain, filled in from reference TRBV7-9 and TRBJ1-1, reads DTGVSQNPRHKITKRGQNVTFRCDPISEHNRLYWYRQTLGQGPEFLTYFQNEAQLEKSRLLSDRFSAERPKGSFSTLEIQRTEQGDSAMYLCASTQGQYNTEAFFGQGTRLTVV.

This sequence joins TRBV25-1 and TRBJ2-7; D is undetermined. Per the germline V gene, CDR1 is MGHDK and CDR2 is SYGVNS. This CDR3 region has 12 residues. V lost 4 bases, J lost 4 bases, and 8 bases lay in between. The CDR3 reads CASSGRAYEQYF. The CDR3 DNA is TGTGCCAGCAGTGGAAGAGCTTACGAGCAGTACTTC.